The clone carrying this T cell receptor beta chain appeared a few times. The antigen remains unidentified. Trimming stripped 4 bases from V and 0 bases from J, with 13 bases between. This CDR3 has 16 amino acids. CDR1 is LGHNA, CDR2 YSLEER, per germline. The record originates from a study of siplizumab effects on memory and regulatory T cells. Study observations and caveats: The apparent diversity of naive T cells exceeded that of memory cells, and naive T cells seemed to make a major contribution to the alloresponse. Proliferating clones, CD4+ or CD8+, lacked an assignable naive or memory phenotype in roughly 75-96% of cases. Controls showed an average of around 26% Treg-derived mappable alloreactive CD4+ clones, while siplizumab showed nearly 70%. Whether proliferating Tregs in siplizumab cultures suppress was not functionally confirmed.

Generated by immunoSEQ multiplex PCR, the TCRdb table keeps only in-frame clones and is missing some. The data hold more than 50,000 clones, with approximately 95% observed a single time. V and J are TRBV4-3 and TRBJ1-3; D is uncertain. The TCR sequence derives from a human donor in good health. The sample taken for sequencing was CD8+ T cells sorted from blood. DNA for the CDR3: TGCGCCAGCAGCCCTCAAACCCCCGGCTCTGGAAACACCATATATTTT. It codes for CASSPQTPGSGNTIYF.